This T cell receptor (beta chain) came from a study of tumor-infiltrating lymphocytes in oesophageal squamous cell carcinoma. There are 16 residues in the CDR3. The germline CDR1 and CDR2 sequences are SEHNR and FQNEAQ (reference sequence). The ends lost 4 bases at V and 8 bases at J; junction bases unmatched: 10. Using its own MiXCR run on the PCR reads, TCRdb lists one record per CDR3 protein. The data contain about 18,000 distinct CDR3 sequences, 40% to 50% of them singletons. The material sequenced was esophageal tumor tissue. The receptor comes from a male donor with esophageal squamous cell carcinoma. The rearrangement uses TRBV7-9 and TRBJ2-2; 10 bases align to TRBD2. CDR3 sequence: CASSSRGLAGAGELFF. The CDR3 nucleotides are TGTGCCAGCAGCTCCCGAGGGCTAGCGGGGGCTGGGGAGCTGTTTTTT.